A single sample is the source of the 19 T cell receptor beta chains below, sequenced in a study of cytomegalovirus exposure and HLA in healthy donors. Both 60 Vbeta primers and 13 Jbeta primers went into the PCR. Sequencing was performed with immunoSEQ multiplex PCR; in TCRdb, only in-frame clones are kept and a portion is missing. The sample lists roughly 170,000 clones; 75% to 85% were seen once. The sequencing input was PBMCs. The receptors stem from a girl aged 2 to 9 in good health and CMV-seropositive.

The CDR3 DNA is TGTGCCAGCAGCCAGCCCTCCGCAGGCTCGGTTTACAATGAGCAGTTCTTC. Translation: CASSQPSAGSVYNEQFF. This chain connects TRBV14 to TRBJ2-1; D not certain. The CDR3 runs 17 residues. Trimming removed 3 bases at V and 4 bases at J, with 19 bases between. Germline V lookup: CDR1 SGHDN, CDR2 FVKESK.

This chain uses TRBV5-1 with TRBJ1-3; D gene unclear. The V end was cut by 0 bases, the J end by 0 bases, with 4 bases between. The germline V gene has CDR1 SGHRS and CDR2 YFSETQ. The CDR3 extends over 14 amino acids. CDR3 nucleotides: TGCGCCAGCAGCTTGGGCGTCTCTGGAAACACCATATATTTT. It is translated as CASSLGVSGNTIYF.

The chain recombines TRBV7-9 with TRBJ2-7, with TRBD1 matching 8 bases. Germline V gene lookup returns CDR1 SEHNR and CDR2 FQNEAQ (reference sequence). The CDR3 contains 14 residues. V trimming: 5 bases; J trimming: 4 bases; junction bases outside the gene matches: 7. The CDR3 here is CASSPPGGDYEQYF. The DNA for the CDR3 is TGTGCCAGCAGCCCACCAGGGGGCGATTACGAGCAGTACTTC.

V usage is TRBV14 and J usage is TRBJ1-4; TRBD1 is a possible D gene (6 bases). Germline V gene lookup returns CDR1 SGHDN and CDR2 FVKESK. The CDR3 sequence is 16 residues long. The V and J ends lost 4 bases and 0 bases respectively, with 12 bases between them. The chain's CDR3 is CASSRLDRATNEKLFF. CDR3 nucleotide sequence: TGTGCCAGCAGCCGCCTGGACAGAGCAACTAATGAAAAACTGTTTTTT.

The gene calls are TRBV27 and TRBJ2-6; TRBD1 matches at 7 bases. CDR3 size: 17 residues. V shed 5 bases and J 3 bases; nucleotides not matched to a gene: 10. The germline CDR1 and CDR2 sequences are MNHEY and SMNVEV (reference sequence). CDR3 nucleotide sequence: TGTGCCAGCAGTCTGGGGACAGACCTCTTTGGGGCCAACGTCCTGACTTTC. Amino acids: CASSLGTDLFGANVLTF.

This chain links TRBV7-9 with TRBJ1-3; D remains ambiguous. V was cut by 8 bases and J by 7 bases, with 12 bases left in between. The CDR3 is made up of 12 amino acids. Germline V lookup: CDR1 SEHNR, CDR2 FQNEAQ (reference sequence). This CDR3 is CASGRYGNTIYF. The CDR3 region has the DNA TGTGCCAGCGGTCGATATGGCAACACCATATATTTT.

The V gene is TRBV11-2, the J gene TRBJ1-5; no clear D gene. The CDR3 length is 13 residues. CDR1 is SGHAT and CDR2 is FQNNGV in the germline V gene. Trimming left V 1 base short and J 6 bases short, with 7 bases between. The CDR3 reads CASSLARGQPQHF. In DNA form, the CDR3 reads TGTGCCAGCAGCTTAGCCAGAGGTCAGCCCCAGCATTTT.

This clone appeared once. This chain uses TRBV27 with TRBJ1-3; tentative D call: TRBD1 (6 bases). The CDR3 has 15 amino acids. V was pared by 5 bases and J by 0 bases, with 11 bases between. Germline loops: CDR1 MNHEY, CDR2 SMNVEV (reference sequence). CDR3 nucleotide sequence: TGTGCCAGCAGTCGTCAGGGGAGCTCTGGAAACACCATATATTTT. Translating gives CASSRQGSSGNTIYF.

The chain combines TRBV27 with TRBJ2-2; 8 positions match TRBD1. CDR3 length equals 16 residues. CDR1 MNHEY and CDR2 SMNVEV come from the germline V gene (reference sequence). J was trimmed by 3 bases and V by 0 bases; bases with no gene match: 3. CDR3 bases: TGTGCCAGCAGTTTATCCAGGGGGCGAGACACCGGGGAGCTGTTTTTT. Encoded protein: CASSLSRGRDTGELFF.

This chain links TRBV5-4 with TRBJ1-2; TRBD1 matches at 7 bases. The CDR3 is made up of 16 amino acids. V lost 0 bases, J lost 3 bases, and 8 bases stayed unmatched. Germline assignment: CDR1 SGHNT and CDR2 YYREEE (reference sequence). CDR3 residues: CASSLDRGEIYYGYTF. The CDR3 DNA sequence: TGTGCCAGCAGCTTGGACAGGGGCGAAATATACTATGGCTACACCTTC.

The chain uses TRBV7-6 and TRBJ1-3; 8 bases are a match to TRBD1. With V trimmed by 1 base and J by 4 bases, 9 bases remained unmatched. Germline values: CDR1 SGHVS, CDR2 FNYEAQ. This CDR3 comprises 17 residues. The CDR3 region has the DNA TGTGCCAGCAGCTTAGGCCTACCCCGGACAGGGGGAAACACCATATATTTT. It translates to CASSLGLPRTGGNTIYF.

This clone has just one count. The chain recombines TRBV4-1 with TRBJ1-5; 8 nucleotides line up with TRBD1. Germline CDR1 and CDR2: MGHRA and YSYEKL. The length of the CDR3 is 18 residues. V trimming: 0 bases; J trimming: 0 bases; junction bases outside the gene matches: 7. CDR3 amino acids: CASSQEGLRGHSNQPQHF. The CDR3 DNA is TGCGCCAGCAGCCAAGAAGGTCTCAGGGGGCATAGCAATCAGCCCCAGCATTTT.

This rearrangement joins TRBV19 to TRBJ1-2, with 11 bases lining up with TRBD1. Germline V gene lookup returns CDR1 LNHDA and CDR2 SQIVND (reference sequence). The CDR3 runs 18 residues. The trim removed 2 bases at V and 0 bases at J, leaving 8 bases unmatched. The CDR3 here is CASSISGTGGSSNYGYTF. CDR3 nucleotides: TGTGCCAGTAGTATATCCGGGACAGGGGGATCTTCTAACTATGGCTACACCTTC.

The sample holds one count of this clone. The chain combines TRBV30 with TRBJ2-1, with a tentative D call TRBD1 (6 bases). The CDR3 is 12 residues long. Trimming removed 3 bases from V and 7 bases from J, with 10 bases in between. CDR1 is GTSNPN and CDR2 is SVGIG in the germline V gene (reference sequence). CDR3 in amino acids: CAWSQGWNEQFF. The DNA for the CDR3 is TGTGCCTGGAGCCAGGGGTGGAATGAGCAGTTCTTC.

The V gene is TRBV5-5, the J gene TRBJ2-5, with TRBD2 matching over 13 bases. Germline lookup yields CDR1 SGHKS and CDR2 YYEKEE (reference sequence). The CDR3 is 15 residues long. Trimming cost V 5 bases and J 5 bases; bases outside gene matches: 6. CDR3: CASRLAGGTPETQYF. The CDR3 nucleotides read TGTGCCAGCAGACTAGCGGGAGGGACTCCGGAGACCCAGTACTTC.

This clone was found a few times. The V call is TRBV30, the J call TRBJ2-1; 13 bases are shared with TRBD2. This CDR3 is 16 amino acids long. Germline V gene data show CDR1 as GTSNPN and CDR2 as SVGIG (reference sequence). V lost 0 bases to trimming and J lost 9 bases; unmatched junction nucleotides: 8. The CDR3 is CAWSVRGGLAGTEQFF. CDR3 coding DNA: TGTGCCTGGAGTGTACGGGGGGGACTAGCGGGAACTGAGCAGTTCTTC. Filled out from reference TRBV30 and TRBJ2-1, the complete variable domain reads SQTIHQWPATLVQPVGSPLSLECTVEGTSNPNLYWYRQAAGRGLQLLFYSVGIGQISSEVPQNLSASRPQDRQFILSSKKLLLSDSGFYLCAWSVRGGLAGTEQFFGPGTRLTVL.

The CDR3 coding sequence is TGTGCCTGGGACAGGGGGCTTTACGAGCAGTACTTC. This encodes CAWDRGLYEQYF. The chain couples TRBV30 to TRBJ2-7; 10 nucleotides line up with TRBD1. The CDR3 has 12 amino acids. CDR1 is GTSNPN, CDR2 SVGIG, per germline (reference sequence). V dropped 5 bases and J dropped 4; count of bases not matched to a gene: 2.

The chain links TRBV2 to TRBJ2-1; D is ambiguous. The CDR3 spans 11 residues. V was cut by 8 bases and J by 3 bases, with 5 bases left in between. CDR1 is SNHLY and CDR2 is FYNNEI in the germline V gene. CDR3 nucleotide sequence: TGTGCCAGCGGCAACTACAATGAGCAGTTCTTC. Protein product: CASGNYNEQFF.

This clone occurred once. The chain couples TRBV29-1 to TRBJ2-5; 8 positions agree with TRBD1. This CDR3 has 15 amino acids. After removal of 1 base from V and 4 bases from J, the junction contained 8 bases not matched to a gene. Per the germline V gene, CDR1 is SQVTM and CDR2 is ANQGSEA. The CDR3 spells CSVEGVPGGAETQYF. The CDR3 DNA follows: TGCAGCGTTGAAGGGGTTCCAGGGGGCGCAGAGACCCAGTACTTC. Full variable domain (rest looked up from reference TRBV29-1 and TRBJ2-5): SAVISQKPSRDICQRGTSLTIQCQVDSQVTMMFWYRQQPGQSLTLIATANQGSEATYESGFVIDKFPISRPNLTFSTLTVSNMSPEDSSIYLCSVEGVPGGAETQYFGPGTRLLVL.